This TCR beta chain was retrieved from a study of Graves' ophthalmopathy and Graves' hyperthyroidism. Germline V gene sequence: CDR1 MNHEY, CDR2 SMNVEV (reference sequence). The CDR3 extends over 14 amino acids. Trimming took 5 bases from V and 3 from J, leaving 11 bases between them. This clonotype was seen at least ten times. RNA served as the template for amplifying TCR beta CDR3 regions. First-round RT-PCR used HTBI primers; second-round multiplex PCR followed. TCRdb re-called the multiplex PCR reads with MiXCR, one entry per CDR3 protein. The data contain some 160,000 distinct CDR3 sequences, around two fifths of them singletons.

The sequence was collected from a man aged 25-45 years with Graves' ophthalmopathy. Material: peripheral blood. The chain combines TRBV27 with TRBJ1-5; D may be TRBD1 (5 bases). The CDR3 sequence: CASSLQGINQPQHF. CDR3 DNA sequence: TGTGCCAGCAGTCTCCAGGGTATCAATCAGCCCCAGCATTTT.